This is a list of T cell receptor beta chains from one sample in a study of T cells in Graves' hyperthyroidism and ophthalmopathy. One entry per CDR3 protein, called by TCRdb with MiXCR from the multiplex PCR reads. The table includes about 640,000 distinct CDR3 sequences, about 14% detected once. Sequencing input: blood. Receptors were obtained from a woman in her forties or fifties with Graves' ophthalmopathy. Each CDR3 is given with its conserved first and last residue. Each record gives: J gene, clone size, V gene, CDR3 protein. Some rows have no size entry. The others give once, few or many, or a class for an expanded clone.

j_call: TRBJ2-7; clone_size: many; v_call: TRBV9; cdr3_aa: CASSVEGSGMGRAYEQYF
j_call: TRBJ2-2; clone_size: many; v_call: TRBV27; cdr3_aa: CASTRGIGTGELFF
j_call: TRBJ2-7; clone_size: many; v_call: TRBV6-1; cdr3_aa: CASSRSASGSGYEQYF
j_call: TRBJ1-1; clone_size: once; v_call: TRBV7-9; cdr3_aa: CASRSGGEAFF
j_call: TRBJ1-1; clone_size: many; v_call: TRBV18; cdr3_aa: CASQTDRFEAFF
j_call: TRBJ1-3; clone_size: few; v_call: TRBV5-1; cdr3_aa: CASSLRDRVSGNTIYF
j_call: TRBJ2-7; clone_size: many; v_call: TRBV11-2; cdr3_aa: CASSRTGGVYEQYF
j_call: TRBJ1-2; clone_size: many; v_call: TRBV7-6; cdr3_aa: CASSLGPGGQGMVGYTF
j_call: TRBJ2-3; clone_size: many; v_call: TRBV20-1; cdr3_aa: CSAPRTSVDSTDTQYF
j_call: TRBJ1-2; clone_size: many; v_call: TRBV12-3/TRBV12-4; cdr3_aa: CASSQTGGSGYTF
j_call: TRBJ1-2; clone_size: many; v_call: TRBV28; cdr3_aa: CASSMNRGRSGYTF
j_call: TRBJ1-4; clone_size: .; v_call: TRBV29-1; cdr3_aa: CSVAGRLNEKLFF
j_call: TRBJ2-1; clone_size: many; v_call: TRBV24-1; cdr3_aa: CATSVHRGNEQFF
j_call: TRBJ2-5; clone_size: many; v_call: TRBV7-8; cdr3_aa: CASSEGTSGIQETQYF
j_call: TRBJ2-7; clone_size: few; v_call: TRBV29-1; cdr3_aa: CSVGGGGQGYEQYF
j_call: TRBJ2-3; clone_size: many; v_call: TRBV11-2; cdr3_aa: CASSHGQGLDTQYF
j_call: TRBJ2-7; clone_size: many; v_call: TRBV28; cdr3_aa: CASMGDSTYEQYF
j_call: TRBJ2-5; clone_size: many; v_call: TRBV3-1; cdr3_aa: CASSQWNARETQYF
j_call: TRBJ2-7; clone_size: many; v_call: TRBV28; cdr3_aa: CASRSPGQGSGEQYF
j_call: TRBJ2-1; clone_size: .; v_call: TRBV30; cdr3_aa: CAWRRWGNEQFF
j_call: TRBJ2-1; clone_size: many; v_call: TRBV11-2; cdr3_aa: CASSLGFGLAYNEQFF
j_call: TRBJ1-4; clone_size: few; v_call: TRBV14; cdr3_aa: CASSQVGGATEKLFF
j_call: TRBJ1-1; clone_size: many; v_call: TRBV5-1; cdr3_aa: CASSLGQGGATEAFF
j_call: TRBJ2-7; clone_size: many; v_call: TRBV7-2; cdr3_aa: CASSSDHEQYF
j_call: TRBJ1-1; clone_size: few; v_call: TRBV3-1; cdr3_aa: CASSQDGGGTEAFF
j_call: TRBJ2-5; clone_size: many; v_call: TRBV3-1; cdr3_aa: CASSQVAGLETQYF
j_call: TRBJ1-5; clone_size: .; v_call: TRBV9; cdr3_aa: CASSVGSDNSNQPQHF
j_call: TRBJ2-5; clone_size: .; v_call: TRBV18; cdr3_aa: CASSPWTGPQETQYF
j_call: TRBJ2-5; clone_size: few; v_call: TRBV24-1; cdr3_aa: CATSGSRLAGSQETQYF
j_call: TRBJ2-7; clone_size: many; v_call: TRBV4-2; cdr3_aa: CASSQDYRGLVSYEQYF
j_call: TRBJ2-3; clone_size: few; v_call: TRBV6-1; cdr3_aa: CASTEATDTQYF
j_call: TRBJ1-2; clone_size: .; v_call: TRBV20-1; cdr3_aa: CSALRRDGYTF
j_call: TRBJ2-4; clone_size: .; v_call: TRBV7-9; cdr3_aa: CASSTRTGGIEIRNIQYF
j_call: TRBJ2-1; clone_size: many; v_call: TRBV28; cdr3_aa: CASSSTSGSYAYNEQFF
j_call: TRBJ2-7; clone_size: many; v_call: TRBV7-3; cdr3_aa: CASSLTGTGAYEQYF
j_call: TRBJ2-5; clone_size: many; v_call: TRBV6-6; cdr3_aa: CASSYSLAGGPWDF
j_call: TRBJ2-1; clone_size: few; v_call: TRBV20-1; cdr3_aa: CSAERVGTSGRSSYNEQFF
j_call: TRBJ2-5; clone_size: many; v_call: TRBV28; cdr3_aa: CASSLRGGGLVAGGTQYF
j_call: TRBJ2-7; clone_size: .; v_call: TRBV2; cdr3_aa: CASRRISSYEQYF
j_call: TRBJ1-1; clone_size: many; v_call: TRBV27; cdr3_aa: CASSLIRTGTEAFF
j_call: TRBJ2-3; clone_size: few; v_call: TRBV7-3; cdr3_aa: CASSLFGGSTDTQYF
j_call: TRBJ1-2; clone_size: many; v_call: TRBV14; cdr3_aa: CASSQNRGLYYGYTF
j_call: TRBJ2-1; clone_size: many; v_call: TRBV7-9; cdr3_aa: CASSLAGGSSANEQFF
j_call: TRBJ2-7; clone_size: .; v_call: TRBV18; cdr3_aa: CASSPRQGAIHEQYF
j_call: TRBJ2-2; clone_size: few; v_call: TRBV4-3; cdr3_aa: CASSQPPPTGELFF
j_call: TRBJ1-1; clone_size: many; v_call: TRBV28; cdr3_aa: CASRGISGGTEAFF
j_call: TRBJ1-5; clone_size: .; v_call: TRBV12-5; cdr3_aa: CASGLAQGDQPQHF
j_call: TRBJ2-3; clone_size: many; v_call: TRBV20-1; cdr3_aa: CSGRRRDGTDTQYF
j_call: TRBJ1-5; clone_size: many; v_call: TRBV24-1; cdr3_aa: CATSEGSQPQHF
j_call: TRBJ2-1; clone_size: .; v_call: TRBV29-1; cdr3_aa: CSVAAILGNYNEQFF
j_call: TRBJ2-5; clone_size: many; v_call: TRBV5-1; cdr3_aa: CASSSDYRVQETQYF
j_call: TRBJ2-2; clone_size: .; v_call: TRBV6-1; cdr3_aa: CASSHNSGTGYAGELFF
j_call: TRBJ2-1; clone_size: .; v_call: TRBV2; cdr3_aa: CASKSSGRNYEQFF
j_call: TRBJ1-1; clone_size: few; v_call: TRBV29-1; cdr3_aa: CSVERGPTEAFF
j_call: TRBJ2-3; clone_size: .; v_call: TRBV6-2/TRBV6-3; cdr3_aa: CASRAGPPLSDTQYF
j_call: TRBJ2-7; clone_size: many; v_call: TRBV28; cdr3_aa: CASSSTVNSYEQYF
j_call: TRBJ1-4; clone_size: .; v_call: TRBV12-5; cdr3_aa: CASKQAANEKLFF
j_call: TRBJ2-1; clone_size: .; v_call: TRBV27; cdr3_aa: CASSLDQYNEQFF
j_call: TRBJ2-7; clone_size: many; v_call: TRBV7-2; cdr3_aa: CASSFKREVSEQYF